Listed below are T cell receptor beta chains from one sample, sequenced in a study of T cell responses to AZD1222 COVID-19 vaccine. TCRdb keeps only in-frame clones here, not all; method: immunoSEQ multiplex PCR. The sample includes 200,000 or so clones, around 93% of them seen just once. The sample was peripheral blood, taken on day 0 of AZD1222 vaccination. The origin of the receptors is an adult in good health. CDR3s include the opening cysteine and the closing phenylalanine or tryptophan. A D gene is named only where the DNA matches it firmly. Expanded clones are given a class, and other clones once, few, many or no size at all.

V gene	clone size	J gene	D gene	CDR3 DNA	CDR3 protein
TRBV18	.	TRBJ1-3	.	TGTGCCAGCTCTCGCCTGGAGGACAGTTTTTCGGGAAACACCATATATTTT	CASSRLEDSFSGNTIYF
TRBV6-1	many	TRBJ1-4	TRBD1	TGTGCCAGCAGTGAACGGACAGGGGGCGCTGAAAAACTGTTTTTT	CASSERTGGAEKLFF
TRBV20-1	.	TRBJ1-2	.	TGCAGTGCTGAGGATCAGGATGGCTACACCTTC	CSAEDQDGYTF
TRBV30	.	TRBJ2-5	.	TGTGCCTGGAGTGTAGGGGCGGGAAGCCAAGAGACCCAGTACTTC	CAWSVGAGSQETQYF
TRBV6-5	.	TRBJ2-1	TRBD2	TGTGCCAGCAGGAGGGACTATTACCGTCACAATGAGCAGTTCTTC	CASRRDYYRHNEQFF
TRBV28	.	TRBJ1-6	TRBD1	TGTGCCAGCAGCCTGACAGGGACCAATTCACCCCTCCACTTT	CASSLTGTNSPLHF
TRBV19	.	TRBJ1-2	.	TGTGCCAGTAGTATCAGACGGGATTATTATGGCTACACCTTC	CASSIRRDYYGYTF
TRBV19	.	TRBJ1-2	.	TGTGCCAGTAGTCTCCGGGCCGCCGGAGGCTATGGCTACACCTTC	CASSLRAAGGYGYTF
TRBV3-1/TRBV3-2	.	TRBJ1-5	.	TGTGCCAGCAGCCAAGGGGTTGGCAATCAGCCCCAGCATTTT	CASSQGVGNQPQHF
TRBV19	.	TRBJ1-1	.	TGTGCCAGTAGTATAGTTCCGGGCCCGAACACTGAAGCTTTCTTT	CASSIVPGPNTEAFF
TRBV7-6	.	TRBJ2-1	.	TGTGCCAGCAGCTTAGGAGTCGAGCAGTTCTTC	CASSLGVEQFF
TRBV3-1/TRBV3-2	.	TRBJ1-5	.	TGTGCCAGCACCCAAGGGGGGGCAAATCAGCCCCAGCATTTT	CASTQGGANQPQHF
TRBV2	.	TRBJ1-4	.	TGTGCCAGCAGTGTATCTGCGAGACAATCCAATGAAAAACTGTTTTTT	CASSVSARQSNEKLFF
TRBV19	.	TRBJ2-1	TRBD2	TGTGCCAGTAGTTCCGGGACTAGCAGTCCTGAGCAGTTCTTC	CASSSGTSSPEQFF
TRBV28	.	TRBJ1-5	.	TGTGCCAGCAGTGACAGGTTTAATCAGCCCCAGCATTTT	CASSDRFNQPQHF
TRBV28	.	TRBJ2-3	.	TGTGCCAGCAGCCCCCTGGCAGGCCCAGATACGCAGTATTTT	CASSPLAGPDTQYF
TRBV3-1/TRBV3-2	.	TRBJ2-7	.	TGTGCCAGCAGCCAAGAGGTGACTAGGACTCCCTCCTACGAGCAGTACTTC	CASSQEVTRTPSYEQYF
TRBV4-1	.	TRBJ1-2	.	TGCGCCAGCAGCCAAGAGGGGCAGGGCTATGGCTACACCTTC	CASSQEGQGYGYTF
TRBV18	few	TRBJ1-1	TRBD1	TGTGCCAGCTCACCGGTCGGGACAGGGGGCTTCACTGAAGCTTTCTTT	CASSPVGTGGFTEAFF
TRBV7-9	.	TRBJ1-1	.	TGTGCCAGCAGCCCTCGAGGGAACACTGAAGCTTTCTTT	CASSPRGNTEAFF
TRBV6-5	.	TRBJ1-2	.	TGTGCCAGCAGTTACTCGATGCCGGGTGGTGGCTACACCTTC	CASSYSMPGGGYTF
TRBV7-9	.	TRBJ1-1	.	TGTGCCAGCAGCTTAGTGGCAGACACTGAAGCTTTCTTT	CASSLVADTEAFF
TRBV27	.	TRBJ1-6	.	TGTGCCAGCAGGACGGAAAGGGTTTCACCCCTCCACTTT	CASRTERVSPLHF
TRBV6-5	.	TRBJ2-7	.	TGTGCCAGCAGTACCCGGGGGAGCTACGAGCAGTACTTC	CASSTRGSYEQYF
TRBV11-2	.	TRBJ1-2	.	TGTGCCAGCAGGCGCGTTTTGGACTATGGCTACACCTTC	CASRRVLDYGYTF
TRBV28	.	TRBJ1-1	.	TGTGCCAGCAGTGAAGGTGTGAACACTGAAGCTTTCTTT	CASSEGVNTEAFF
TRBV4-1	.	TRBJ2-7	.	TGCGCCAGCAGCCAAGATTCGATCCTCCGGGACGAGCAGTACTTC	CASSQDSILRDEQYF
TRBV13	.	TRBJ1-6	TRBD1	TGTGCCAGCAGGAAGGTGTCCGAAGTAGGGACAGAAGATTCACCCCTCCACTTT	CASRKVSEVGTEDSPLHF
TRBV7-2	.	TRBJ1-5	.	TGTGCCAGCAGCTTATTTAGCAATCAGCCCCAGCATTTT	CASSLFSNQPQHF
TRBV13	.	TRBJ2-3	.	TGTGCCAGCAGCTTCCCAACGACAGTCACAGATACGCAGTATTTT	CASSFPTTVTDTQYF
TRBV18	.	TRBJ1-5	.	TGTGCCAGCTCACTCCAGGGAGGGAATCAGCCCCAGCATTTT	CASSLQGGNQPQHF
TRBV5-6	.	TRBJ2-7	TRBD2	TGTGCCAGCAGCGGGACTATACTCTCCTACGAGCAGTACTTC	CASSGTILSYEQYF
TRBV18	.	TRBJ2-1	.	TGTGCCAGCTCACCCCAGGAGTACAATGAGCAGTTCTTC	CASSPQEYNEQFF
TRBV30	.	TRBJ2-7	.	TGTGCCTGGAGTGTAGGTGGGGGCTTCTACGAGCAGTACTTC	CAWSVGGGFYEQYF
TRBV5-1	once	TRBJ1-3	TRBD1	TGCGCCAGCAGCTTGGACCCGGGACAGTACTCTGGAAACACCATATATTTT	CASSLDPGQYSGNTIYF
TRBV27	.	TRBJ2-7	TRBD2	TGTGCCAGCAGTTTAACTAGCGGGGCCAGCTCCTACGAGCAGTACTTC	CASSLTSGASSYEQYF
TRBV6-2/TRBV6-3	once	TRBJ2-1	TRBD2	TGTGCCAGCAGTTTTCGAGGACTAGCACTCAATGAGCAGTTCTTC	CASSFRGLALNEQFF
TRBV28	.	TRBJ1-5	.	TGTGCCAGCACTATTACCCCTCGGGGGCAGCCCCAGCATTTT	CASTITPRGQPQHF
TRBV5-4	.	TRBJ2-4	.	TGTGCCAGCAGCTTGAGGCCACTCGGGGACATTCAGTACTTC	CASSLRPLGDIQYF
TRBV2	.	TRBJ2-3	TRBD2	TGTGCCAGCAGTGAAGGGCTAGCGGGACGCACAGATACGCAGTATTTT	CASSEGLAGRTDTQYF
TRBV19	.	TRBJ1-1	.	TGTGCCAGTAGTATAGATGGAGGGATGAACACTGAAGCTTTCTTT	CASSIDGGMNTEAFF
TRBV5-1	.	TRBJ2-1	TRBD2	TGCGCCAGCAGCCCGCCTAGCGGGAGCTCCTACAATGAGCAGTTCTTC	CASSPPSGSSYNEQFF
TRBV19	.	TRBJ1-1	TRBD1	TGTGCCAGTAGATTGGGACAGACGAACACTGAAGCTTTCTTT	CASRLGQTNTEAFF
TRBV2	.	TRBJ2-7	.	TGTGCCAGCAGTAGGGGCTACGAGCAGTACTTC	CASSRGYEQYF
TRBV11-2	.	TRBJ2-2	TRBD2	TGTGCCAGCAGCCCTCACAGCGGGAGGGCGAACACCGGGGAGCTGTTTTTT	CASSPHSGRANTGELFF
TRBV21-1	.	TRBJ2-7	.	TGTGCCAGCAGCAAAGCGCTTTGCGGGGTAAGCTCCTACGAGCAGTACTTC	CASSKALCGVSSYEQYF